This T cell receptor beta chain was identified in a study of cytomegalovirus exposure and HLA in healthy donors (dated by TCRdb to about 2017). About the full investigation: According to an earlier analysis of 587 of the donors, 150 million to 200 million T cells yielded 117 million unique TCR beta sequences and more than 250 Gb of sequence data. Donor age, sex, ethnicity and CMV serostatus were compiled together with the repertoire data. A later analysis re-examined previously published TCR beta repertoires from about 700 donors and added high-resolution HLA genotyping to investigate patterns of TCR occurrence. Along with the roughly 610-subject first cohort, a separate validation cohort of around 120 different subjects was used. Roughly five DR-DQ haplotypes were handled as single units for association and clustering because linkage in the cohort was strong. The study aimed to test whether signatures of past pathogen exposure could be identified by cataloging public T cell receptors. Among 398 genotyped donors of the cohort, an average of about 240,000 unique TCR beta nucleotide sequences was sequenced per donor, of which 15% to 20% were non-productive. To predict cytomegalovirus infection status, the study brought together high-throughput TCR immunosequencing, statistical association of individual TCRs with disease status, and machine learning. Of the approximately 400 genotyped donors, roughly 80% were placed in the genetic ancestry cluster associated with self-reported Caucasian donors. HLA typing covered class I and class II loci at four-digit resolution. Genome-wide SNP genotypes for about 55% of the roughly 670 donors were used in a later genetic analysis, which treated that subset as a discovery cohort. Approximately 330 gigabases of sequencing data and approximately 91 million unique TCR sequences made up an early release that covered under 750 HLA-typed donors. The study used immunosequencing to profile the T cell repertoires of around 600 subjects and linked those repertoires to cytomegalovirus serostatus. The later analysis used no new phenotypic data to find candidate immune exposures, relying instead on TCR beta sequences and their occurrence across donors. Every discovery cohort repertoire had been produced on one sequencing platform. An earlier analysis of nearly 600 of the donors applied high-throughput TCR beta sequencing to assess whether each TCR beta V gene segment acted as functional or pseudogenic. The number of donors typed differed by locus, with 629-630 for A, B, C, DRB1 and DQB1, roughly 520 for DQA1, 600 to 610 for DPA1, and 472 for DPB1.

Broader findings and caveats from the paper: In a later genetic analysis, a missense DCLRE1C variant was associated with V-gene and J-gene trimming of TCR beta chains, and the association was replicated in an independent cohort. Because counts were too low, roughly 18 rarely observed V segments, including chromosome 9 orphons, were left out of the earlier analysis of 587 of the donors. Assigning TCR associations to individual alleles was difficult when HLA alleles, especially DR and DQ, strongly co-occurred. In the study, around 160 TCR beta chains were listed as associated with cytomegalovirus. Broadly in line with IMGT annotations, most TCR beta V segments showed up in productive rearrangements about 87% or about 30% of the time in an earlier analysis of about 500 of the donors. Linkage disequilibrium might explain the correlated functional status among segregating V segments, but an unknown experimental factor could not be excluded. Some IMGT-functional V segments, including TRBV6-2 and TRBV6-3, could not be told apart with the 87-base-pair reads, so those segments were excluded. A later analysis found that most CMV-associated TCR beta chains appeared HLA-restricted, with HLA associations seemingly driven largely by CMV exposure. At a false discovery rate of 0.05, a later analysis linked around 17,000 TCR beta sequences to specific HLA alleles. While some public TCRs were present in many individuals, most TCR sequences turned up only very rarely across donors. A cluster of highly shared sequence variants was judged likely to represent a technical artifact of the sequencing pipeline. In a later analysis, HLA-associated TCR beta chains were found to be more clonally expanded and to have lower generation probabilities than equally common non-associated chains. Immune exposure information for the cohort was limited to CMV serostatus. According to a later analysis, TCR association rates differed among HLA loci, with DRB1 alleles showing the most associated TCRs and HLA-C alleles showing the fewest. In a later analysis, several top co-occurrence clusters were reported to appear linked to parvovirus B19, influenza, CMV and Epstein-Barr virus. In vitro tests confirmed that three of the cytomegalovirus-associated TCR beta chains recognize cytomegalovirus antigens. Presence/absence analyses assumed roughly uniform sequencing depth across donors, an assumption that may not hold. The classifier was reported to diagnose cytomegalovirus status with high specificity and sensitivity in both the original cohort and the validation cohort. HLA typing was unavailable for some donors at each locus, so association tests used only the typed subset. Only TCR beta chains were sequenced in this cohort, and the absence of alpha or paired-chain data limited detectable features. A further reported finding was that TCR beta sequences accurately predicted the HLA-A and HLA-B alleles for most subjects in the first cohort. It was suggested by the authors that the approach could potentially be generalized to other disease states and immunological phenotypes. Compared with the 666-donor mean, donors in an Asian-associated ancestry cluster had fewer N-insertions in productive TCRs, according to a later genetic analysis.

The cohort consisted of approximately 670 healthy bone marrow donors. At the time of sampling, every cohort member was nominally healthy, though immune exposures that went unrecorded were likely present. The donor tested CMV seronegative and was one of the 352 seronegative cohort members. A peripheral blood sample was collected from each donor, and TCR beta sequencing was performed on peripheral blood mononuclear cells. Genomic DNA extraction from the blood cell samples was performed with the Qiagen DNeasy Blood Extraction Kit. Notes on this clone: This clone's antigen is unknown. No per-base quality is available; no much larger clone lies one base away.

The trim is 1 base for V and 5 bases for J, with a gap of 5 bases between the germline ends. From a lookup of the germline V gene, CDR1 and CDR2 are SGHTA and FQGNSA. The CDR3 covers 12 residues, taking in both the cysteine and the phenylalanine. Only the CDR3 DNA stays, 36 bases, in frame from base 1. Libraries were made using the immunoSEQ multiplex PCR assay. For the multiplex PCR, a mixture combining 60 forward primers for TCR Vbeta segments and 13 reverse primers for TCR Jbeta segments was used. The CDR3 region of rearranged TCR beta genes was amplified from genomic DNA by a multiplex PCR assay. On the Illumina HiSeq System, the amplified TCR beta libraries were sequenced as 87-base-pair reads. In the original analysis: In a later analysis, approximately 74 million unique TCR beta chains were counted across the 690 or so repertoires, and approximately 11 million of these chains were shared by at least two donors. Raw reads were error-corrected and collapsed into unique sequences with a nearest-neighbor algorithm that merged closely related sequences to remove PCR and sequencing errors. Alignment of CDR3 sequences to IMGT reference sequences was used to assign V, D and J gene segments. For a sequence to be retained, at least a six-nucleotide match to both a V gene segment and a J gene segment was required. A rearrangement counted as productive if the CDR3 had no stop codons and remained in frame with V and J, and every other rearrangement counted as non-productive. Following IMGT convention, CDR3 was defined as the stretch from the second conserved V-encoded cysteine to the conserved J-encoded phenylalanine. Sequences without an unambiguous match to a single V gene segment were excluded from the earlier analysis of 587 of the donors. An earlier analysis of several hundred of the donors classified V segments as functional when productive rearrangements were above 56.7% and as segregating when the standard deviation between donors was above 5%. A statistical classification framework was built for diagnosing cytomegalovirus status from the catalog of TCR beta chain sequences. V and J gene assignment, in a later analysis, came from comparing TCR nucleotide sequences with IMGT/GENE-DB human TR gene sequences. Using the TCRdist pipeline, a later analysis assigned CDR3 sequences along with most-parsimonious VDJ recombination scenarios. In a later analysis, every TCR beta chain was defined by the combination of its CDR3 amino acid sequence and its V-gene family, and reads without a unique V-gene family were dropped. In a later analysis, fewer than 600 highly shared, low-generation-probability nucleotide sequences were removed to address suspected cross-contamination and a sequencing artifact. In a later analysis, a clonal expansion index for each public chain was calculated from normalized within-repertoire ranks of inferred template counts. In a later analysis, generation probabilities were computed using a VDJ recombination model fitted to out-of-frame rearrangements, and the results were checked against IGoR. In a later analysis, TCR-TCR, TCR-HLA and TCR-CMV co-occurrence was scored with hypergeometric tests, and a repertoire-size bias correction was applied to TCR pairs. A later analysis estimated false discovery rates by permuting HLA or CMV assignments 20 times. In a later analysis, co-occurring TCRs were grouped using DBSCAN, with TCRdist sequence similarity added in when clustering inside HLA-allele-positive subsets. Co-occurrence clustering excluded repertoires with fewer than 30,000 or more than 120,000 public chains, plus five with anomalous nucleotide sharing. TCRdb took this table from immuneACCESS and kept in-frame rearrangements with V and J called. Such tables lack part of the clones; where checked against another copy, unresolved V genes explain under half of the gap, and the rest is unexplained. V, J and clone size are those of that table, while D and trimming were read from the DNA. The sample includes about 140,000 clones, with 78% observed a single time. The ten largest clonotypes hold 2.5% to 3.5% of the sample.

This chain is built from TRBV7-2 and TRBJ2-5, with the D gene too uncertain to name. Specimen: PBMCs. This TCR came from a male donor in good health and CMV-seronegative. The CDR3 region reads CASSLGEETQYF. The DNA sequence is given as TGTGCCAGCAGCTTAGGAGAGGAGACCCAGTACTTC. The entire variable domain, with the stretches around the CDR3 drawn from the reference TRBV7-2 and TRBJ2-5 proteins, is GAGVSQSPSNKVTEKGKDVELRCDPISGHTALYWYRQSLGQGLEFLIYFQGNSAPDKSGLPSDRFSAERTGGSVSTLTIQRTQQEDSAVYLCASSLGEETQYFGPGTRLLVL.